The sequence of this T cell receptor beta chain was determined in a study of blood T cell repertoires in COVID-19. Per the germline V gene, CDR1 is MDHEN and CDR2 is SYDVKM. The CDR3 has 15 amino acids. V was pared by 1 base and J by 10 bases, with 17 bases between. Libraries were prepared by immunoSEQ multiplex PCR; TCRdb keeps only in-frame clonotypes and omits some of them. The sample contains roughly 250,000 clones, approximately 89% of which appear only once. Sequenced sample: PBMCs or T cells enriched from blood (not recorded which). The chain links TRBV28 to TRBJ2-1; D is perhaps TRBD2 (5 bases). The sequence was collected from a woman in her thirties or forties with acute COVID-19. The CDR3 protein is CASSLFKTSSREQFF. DNA of the CDR3: TGTGCCAGCAGTTTATTCAAAACTAGTTCGCGCGAGCAGTTCTTC. The full variable domain, completed using reference TRBV28 and TRBJ2-1, is DVKVTQSSRYLVKRTGEKVFLECVQDMDHENMFWYRQDPGLGLRLIYFSYDVKMKEKGDIPEGYSVSREKKERFSLILESASTNQTSMYLCASSLFKTSSREQFFGPGTRLTVL.